Sequencing of this TCR beta chain was carried out in a study of a mutant IDH1 vaccine in newly diagnosed glioma. Study-wide findings and caveats: Vaccination induced immune responses in roughly 93% of patients.

A word on this clone: Its antigen is not known.

The repertoire was sequenced with immunoSEQ multiplex PCR; TCRdb's copy has only in-frame clones and lacks some. This table has tens of thousands of clones, roughly 80% appearing once. The V and J ends lost 4 bases and 5 bases, in that order; junction bases with no gene match: 17. The CDR3 loop spans 17 amino acids. Germline CDR1 is SGHNT and CDR2 is YYREEE (reference sequence). Time point of the sample: baseline, week 1 (first vaccination visit). Treatment: pre-vaccination baseline after standard-of-care therapy. The source of this sequence is a man aged 30-40 years with glioma. The rearrangement uses TRBV5-4 and TRBJ2-7; TRBD2 matches at 8 bases. The sample was PBMCs, taken from a glioma patient treated with radiotherapy, temozolomide or both. The CDR3 loop is CASSPSVLTSATNEQYF. The CDR3 coding sequence is TGTGCCAGCAGCCCCAGTGTCTTGACTAGCGCCACTAACGAGCAGTACTTC.